These T cell receptor beta chains were read from a single sample in a study of T cells in Graves' hyperthyroidism and ophthalmopathy. TCRdb reprocessed the multiplex PCR reads with MiXCR, giving one entry per CDR3 protein. The data show roughly 550,000 distinct CDR3 sequences, with roughly 15% seen just once and around 32% held by the top ten. The sample taken for sequencing was blood. These receptors all come from a woman aged 30 to 39 with Graves' ophthalmopathy. Both conserved end residues are part of each CDR3. The order of the fields is J gene, clone size, D gene, V gene, CDR3 protein, CDR3 DNA. D genes are given only for firm matches. Clone size is shown for a subset of rows, as once, few, many or a class of expanded clone.

TRBJ2-4,NA,NA,TRBV6-5,CASSYGDPMGKNIQYF,TGTGCCAGCAGTTACGGGGACCCTATGGGCAAAAACATTCAGTACTTC
TRBJ2-3,many,TRBD2,TRBV20-1,CSARVHGIGRGTDTQYF,TGCAGTGCTAGAGTTCATGGTATCGGGAGGGGCACAGATACGCAGTATTTT
TRBJ2-5,few,NA,TRBV4-3,CASSQEQGGTQYF,TGCGCCAGCAGCCAGGAACAGGGTGGGACCCAGTACTTC
TRBJ2-7,NA,NA,TRBV10-3,CATSKAEQNYEQYF,TGTGCCACCTCGAAAGCGGAGCAAAACTACGAGCAGTACTTC
TRBJ2-7,many,NA,TRBV30,CAWSVGGVFTEQYF,TGTGCCTGGAGTGTAGGAGGGGTTTTCACCGAGCAGTACTTC
TRBJ2-1,few,NA,TRBV15,CATSRALTGQSGQFF,TGTGCCACCAGCAGAGCACTGACAGGTCAGAGTGGGCAGTTCTTC
TRBJ2-5,few,TRBD1,TRBV10-1,CASSEVGQGAQKETQYF,TGCGCCAGCAGTGAAGTCGGGCAGGGGGCGCAGAAGGAGACCCAGTACTTC
TRBJ2-7,NA,TRBD2,TRBV7-2,CASSQRGGTSGREYEQYF,TGTGCCAGCAGCCAGAGGGGAGGGACTAGCGGGAGAGAGTACGAGCAGTACTTC
TRBJ2-3,many,NA,TRBV24-1,CATSGVQATDTQYF,TGTGCCACCAGTGGAGTCCAGGCCACAGATACGCAGTATTTT
TRBJ2-7,many,TRBD2,TRBV20-1,CSARDDKLAGFLYEQYF,TGCAGTGCTAGAGATGACAAACTAGCGGGATTTCTCTACGAGCAGTACTTC
TRBJ2-7,NA,TRBD1,TRBV30,CAWVDPGQGVGEQYF,TGTGCCTGGGTGGATCCGGGACAGGGGGTAGGGGAGCAGTACTTC
TRBJ2-3,many,TRBD1,TRBV5-1,CASSWAPGQGSTDTQYF,TGCGCCAGCAGCTGGGCCCCGGGACAGGGTAGCACAGATACGCAGTATTTT
TRBJ2-2,few,TRBD2,TRBV6-1,CASSEYGGGPVTGELFF,TGTGCCAGCAGTGAATATGGGGGGGGTCCAGTCACCGGGGAGCTGTTTTTT
TRBJ1-3,many,NA,TRBV3-1,CASSLELWAAGNTIYF,TGTGCCAGCAGCCTAGAGCTCTGGGCAGCTGGAAACACCATATATTTT
TRBJ1-1,few,NA,TRBV7-8,CASSLESNTEAFF,TGTGCCAGCAGCTTAGAGTCGAACACTGAAGCTTTCTTT
TRBJ2-5,few,NA,TRBV19,CASSIAFLEETQYF,TGTGCCAGTAGTATAGCTTTTCTAGAGGAGACCCAGTACTTC
TRBJ2-7,NA,TRBD2,TRBV2,CASGGGAEISYEQYF,TGTGCCAGCGGGGGGGGAGCGGAGATCTCCTACGAGCAGTACTTC
TRBJ2-1,NA,TRBD2,TRBV20-1,CSARSPTSGGVSYNEQFF,TGCAGTGCTAGAAGTCCGACTAGCGGGGGGGTCTCCTACAATGAGCAGTTCTTC
TRBJ2-1,few,NA,TRBV27,CASSSRLTAPSYNEQFF,TGTGCCAGCAGTTCTAGATTGACGGCGCCCTCCTACAATGAGCAGTTCTTC
TRBJ2-5,many,TRBD2,TRBV7-2,CASSKTSGLAGAGETQYF,TGTGCCAGCAGCAAAACATCGGGACTAGCGGGAGCTGGGGAGACCCAGTACTTC
TRBJ2-3,NA,NA,TRBV10-3,CAIKETRSTTDTQYF,TGTGCCATCAAGGAGACTAGATCTACCACAGATACGCAGTATTTT
TRBJ2-3,few,NA,TRBV9,CASSVPAGMIESSTDTQYF,TGTGCCAGCAGCGTCCCAGCGGGCATGATTGAATCTAGCACAGATACGCAGTATTTT
TRBJ2-7,many,NA,TRBV7-9,CASSLDVQSRGVDEQYF,TGTGCCAGCAGCTTAGACGTTCAATCCAGGGGGGTCGACGAGCAGTACTTC
TRBJ2-5,once,NA,TRBV25-1,CASSEFGGLPQETQYF,TGTGCCAGCAGTGAATTTGGGGGTTTGCCCCAAGAGACCCAGTACTTC
TRBJ1-1,many,NA,TRBV28,CASKFMSHFEAFF,TGTGCCAGCAAGTTTATGAGCCACTTTGAAGCTTTCTTT
TRBJ2-1,NA,TRBD2,TRBV10-3,CAIRTSGSSEQFF,TGTGCCATCCGGACTAGCGGGAGTTCGGAGCAGTTCTTC
TRBJ2-7,many,NA,TRBV28,CASSLWGTGKYEQYF,TGTGCCAGCAGTTTATGGGGTACAGGGAAGTACGAGCAGTACTTC
TRBJ2-5,few,TRBD1,TRBV7-9,CASSLMTGRQETQYF,TGTGCCAGCAGCTTGATGACAGGGCGGCAAGAGACCCAGTACTTC
TRBJ2-7,few,NA,TRBV19,CASSISGQLIYEQYF,TGTGCCAGTAGTATATCGGGACAATTGATCTACGAGCAGTACTTC
TRBJ2-1,few,NA,TRBV4-2,CASSQEVSSAYNEQFF,TGTGCCAGCAGCCAAGAGGTCAGCAGCGCCTACAATGAGCAGTTCTTC
TRBJ2-3,NA,NA,TRBV10-1,CASSESHFRGRFTDTQYF,TGCGCCAGCAGTGAGTCCCACTTTCGGGGGAGGTTCACAGATACGCAGTATTTT
TRBJ2-7,many,NA,TRBV12-3/TRBV12-4,CASSLKLGGREQYF,TGTGCCAGCAGTTTAAAGCTAGGGGGACGAGAGCAGTACTTC
TRBJ1-3,few,NA,TRBV7-2,CASSPVDSGNTIYF,TGTGCCAGCAGCCCAGTAGACTCTGGAAACACCATATATTTT
TRBJ1-1,many,NA,TRBV28,CASSLGPNSFF,TGTGCCAGCAGCTTGGGACCAAACTCTTTCTTT
TRBJ2-7,few,TRBD2,TRBV30,CAFGLAGDEQYF,TGTGCCTTCGGACTAGCGGGAGACGAGCAGTACTTC
TRBJ2-2,many,NA,TRBV11-2,CASSLVLSGVTGELFF,TGTGCCAGCAGCTTAGTTCTATCAGGAGTCACCGGGGAGCTGTTTTTT
TRBJ1-2,many,TRBD1,TRBV2,CASSDGRGLGYTF,TGTGCCAGCAGTGACGGCAGGGGGCTTGGCTACACCTTC
TRBJ2-2,NA,TRBD2,TRBV7-2,CASSLDGRAGDTGELFF,TGTGCCAGCAGCTTAGACGGGAGGGCAGGGGACACCGGGGAGCTGTTTTTT
TRBJ2-7,few,TRBD2,TRBV5-4,CASSLEASGRASEQYF,TGTGCCAGCAGCTTGGAGGCTAGCGGGAGGGCCTCCGAGCAGTACTTC
TRBJ2-3,NA,NA,TRBV24-1,CATSDSGQLTDTQYF,TGTGCCACCAGTGACTCGGGGCAACTCACAGATACGCAGTATTTT
TRBJ1-1,many,NA,TRBV6-1,CASRFRENTEAFF,TGTGCCAGCAGATTTAGGGAGAACACTGAAGCTTTCTTT
TRBJ2-1,NA,NA,TRBV9,CASSPRLDKNNEQFF,TGTGCCAGCTCCCCACGACTGGACAAAAACAATGAGCAGTTCTTC
TRBJ2-2,many,NA,TRBV27,CASSLSPFGTGELFF,TGTGCCAGCAGTTTATCCCCATTCGGGACCGGGGAGCTGTTTTTT
TRBJ2-5,many,TRBD2,TRBV7-2,CASSKLAEGETQYF,TGTGCCAGCAGCAAGCTAGCGGAAGGGGAGACCCAGTACTTC
TRBJ2-7,NA,NA,TRBV9,CASSHSGGFEQYF,TGTGCCAGCAGCCACTCAGGAGGGTTCGAGCAGTACTTC
TRBJ2-3,NA,TRBD2,TRBV7-8,CASSLDHTGTSGRSRAADTQYF,TGTGCCAGCAGCTTAGACCATACCGGGACTAGCGGGAGATCCAGGGCGGCAGATACGCAGTATTTT
TRBJ2-7,many,NA,TRBV24-1,CATSDTGAYYEQYF,TGTGCCACCAGTGACACCGGAGCCTACTACGAGCAGTACTTC
TRBJ1-5,NA,TRBD1,TRBV19,CATRQGKQPQHF,TGTGCCACCCGACAGGGGAAGCAGCCCCAGCATTTT
TRBJ2-1,NA,NA,TRBV20-1,CSAQRRGGQFF,TGCAGTGCTCAACGTCGGGGCGGGCAGTTCTTC